The 3 T cell receptor beta chains below come from one sample, sequenced in a study of long-term antiretroviral therapy in people with HIV. Version v3.0 of the immunoSEQ assay was performed at survey level. TCRdb's table, derived via immunoSEQ multiplex PCR, lists solely in-frame clones and lacks some. The sample carries around 20,000 clones, roughly 80% recorded once. The starting material was unsorted PBMCs, obtained 0.6 years after starting antiretroviral therapy. The receptors come from a woman aged 18-29 years with HIV.

V usage is TRBV4-2 and J usage is TRBJ1-3; D remains ambiguous. Deletions cut 1 base from V and 2 bases from J, with 9 bases between. Germline assignment: CDR1 LGHNA and CDR2 YNFKEQ. This CDR3 spans 15 amino acids. The CDR3 sequence: CASSQVSSAGNTIYF. The CDR3 bases are TGTGCCAGCAGCCAAGTCTCCTCAGCTGGAAACACCATATATTTT.

This clone showed up just a few times. The chain recombines TRBV28 with TRBJ1-4; unclear D gene. The CDR3 loop spans 14 amino acids. Germline CDR1 and CDR2: MDHEN and SYDVKM. Between the trimmed V and J ends, which lost 2 bases and 14 bases, there was a span of 18 bases. The CDR3 sequence: CASSLGSSRSRLFF. CDR3 coding DNA: TGTGCCAGCAGTTTAGGCAGTTCGCGGTCTCGGCTGTTTTTT.

The gene calls are TRBV18 and TRBJ1-2; D is ambiguous. The CDR3 is 16 amino acids. V was trimmed by 5 bases and J by 8 bases, leaving 24 bases between them. CDR1 and CDR2 (germline): KGHSH, LQKENI. The chain's CDR3 is CASSSQTSDGERGYTF. DNA for the CDR3: TGTGCCAGCTCATCCCAAACAAGCGACGGGGAGCGGGGCTACACCTTC.